This T cell receptor beta chain derives from a study of CD8+ T cells in alopecia areata. Treatment described: oral pan-JAK inhibitor, 5-10 mg twice daily. RNA was extracted and reverse transcribed into cDNA as the sequencing template. Repertoires were generated with immunoSEQ multiplex PCR, while TCRdb's copy carries only in-frame clones and drops some. The sample contains approximately 110,000 clones, around three fifths of which appear only once. This clone was seen a handful of times. No antigen is known for it. Study outcomes and limitations: Numerous expanded lesional clones remained in scalp and blood during tofacitinib. Significant decreases in scalp clonality and expanded CD8+ clones followed tofacitinib treatment. Only a single nonresponder existed, so baseline CD8+ expansion links stay unclear.

Here the sequenced sample was CD4+ T cells sorted from blood, taken at week 24, from a patient treated with tofacitinib. The receptor was isolated from a human donor with alopecia areata.

This chain's CDR3 is CASSLAGTGDFSGNTIYF. The CDR3 nucleotides read TGTGCCAGCAGCTTAGCGGGGACAGGGGACTTCTCTGGAAACACCATATATTTT. V and J are TRBV7-9 and TRBJ1-3, with 10 bases identical to TRBD1. Trimming removed 0 bases from V and 0 bases from J; junction bases left unmatched: 5. Germline V gene data show CDR1 as SEHNR and CDR2 as FQNEAQ (reference sequence). CDR3 length equals 18 residues.